This T cell receptor (beta chain) was profiled in a study of T cell responses to AZD1222 COVID-19 vaccine. Study-wide points: Only a handful of AZD1222 recipients tested seropositive at baseline. A reported finding is that nearly half of spike-specific TCRs target unmutated variant regions. Spike-wide coverage was observed for vaccine-associated CD4 TCRs, with dominant responses at 160-218 and 743-854.

This clone was observed a single time. The antigen remains undetermined. This table comes from immunoSEQ multiplex PCR, and its TCRdb copy is limited to in-frame clones, with some not included. Altogether 40,000 to 60,000 clones are present, 65% to 90% being singletons, with the ten largest covering 5.5% to 7%. Trimming took 6 bases from V and 6 from J, leaving 12 bases between them. Germline V CDR1 and CDR2: MNHEY, SVGAGI. This CDR3 is 12 amino acids long. The chain couples TRBV6-5 to TRBJ2-7; D gene uncertain. This receptor was taken from an adult who received the AZD1222 COVID-19 vaccine. Sequenced here: peripheral blood, sampled 28 days after the second AZD1222 dose. The CDR3 nucleotides read TGTGCCAGCAGGGGCGGAAGTCTCGAGCAGTACTTC. This codes for CASRGGSLEQYF.